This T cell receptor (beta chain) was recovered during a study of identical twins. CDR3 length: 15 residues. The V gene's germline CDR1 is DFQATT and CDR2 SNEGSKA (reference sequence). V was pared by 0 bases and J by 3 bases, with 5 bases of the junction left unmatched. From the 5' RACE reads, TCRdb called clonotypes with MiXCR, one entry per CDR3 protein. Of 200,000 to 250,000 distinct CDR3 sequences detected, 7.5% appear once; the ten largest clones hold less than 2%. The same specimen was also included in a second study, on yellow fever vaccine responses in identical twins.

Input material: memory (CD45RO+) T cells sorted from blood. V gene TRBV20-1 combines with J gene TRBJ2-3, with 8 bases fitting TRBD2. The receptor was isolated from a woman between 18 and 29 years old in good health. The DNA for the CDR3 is TGCAGTGCTAGAGACAGGGCTAGCGGGACAGATACGCAGTATTTT. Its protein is CSARDRASGTDTQYF.